This T cell receptor beta chain was recorded in a study of a mutant IDH1 vaccine in newly diagnosed glioma. Study as a whole: Sex distribution of treated patients was roughly 60% male and about 40% female; mean age was around 40 years.

As for time point: week 35, safety follow-up. Vaccination used 300 ug of mutant IDH1 20-mer peptide per dose, with topical imiquimod. Eight vaccinations were given in weeks 1, 3, 5, 7, 11, 15, 19 and 23. Donors had new IDH1-mutant astrocytomas of WHO grade 3 or 4 (ATRX-lost). The data were produced by immunoSEQ multiplex PCR, yet TCRdb's version contains in-frame clones alone and is incomplete. Among some 31,000 clones, around 79% were seen once, and the ten largest hold approximately 8.5%. Germline V gives CDR1 MNHEY, CDR2 SMNVEV (reference sequence). CDR3 size: 20 residues. V lost 5 bases and J lost 1, with 28 bases in between. For this clone: Its specificity is unknown.

The sequencing here drew on PBMCs, taken from a glioma patient whose treatment included an IDH1 peptide vaccine. The V call is TRBV27, the J call TRBJ2-3; a possible D gene is TRBD2 (6 bases). This clonotype originated in a woman aged 25 to 45 with glioma. Some clones in this sample may be carry-over from other donors' samples. CDR3 DNA: TGTGCCAGCAGTGGGTGGGACTGGCGGAGGTTATTAGATCGCACAGATACGCAGTATTTT. It translates to CASSGWDWRRLLDRTDTQYF.